This T cell receptor beta chain was sequenced during a study of blood T cell repertoires in COVID-19. Whole-study context: The samples span acute and convalescent COVID-19 from the United States, Italy and Spain. From T cells, B-cell-depleted T cells, or PBMCs came the material, which was cDNA or gDNA.

Original data processing: Reference gene primer amplification in the assay estimated nucleated cell counts. Sequencing used immunoSEQ multiplex PCR; TCRdb keeps in-frame clones, though not all of them. V and J calls and clone size are as listed in that table; D and trimming were resolved from the DNA. The table records fewer than 350,000 clones, 87% of them present only once. The CDR3 is 14 amino acids. With 7 bases removed from V and 6 bases from J, the gap between germline ends came to 19 bases. Germline V gene sequence: CDR1 MNHNY, CDR2 SVGAGI (reference sequence). The TCR was taken from a man between 25 and 39 years old with COVID-19, enrolled during active disease. This chain links TRBV6-6 with TRBJ2-7, with D perhaps matching TRBD2 (6 bases). The sample consisted of peripheral blood. CDR3 loop: CASNHGTLVREQYF. The CDR3, as DNA: TGTGCCAGCAATCACGGGACTCTAGTCCGCGAGCAGTACTTC.